A single sample is the source of the 22 T cell receptor beta chains below, sequenced in a study of T cells in women clearing cervical HPV infection (dated by TCRdb to 2016 to 2019). Library method: the immunoSEQ multiplex PCR assay. The clones in this table, taken by TCRdb from immuneACCESS, are in-frame only. Not every clone is retained; where verified, under half of the shortfall comes from an unresolved V gene, and the cause of the rest is unknown. The table kept for this sample lists almost 20,000 clones. Around 3.2% of the sample is taken by the ten largest. Material: blood buffy coat. The receptors come from a woman aged 18-70 years with a cervical HPV16 infection that either progressed to CIN3+ or cleared (not recorded which).

As concerns this clone: The CDR3 end is not reached by the read, which stops 3 residues before it; the germline J gene fills it in. This sequence joins TRBV2 and TRBJ1-5, with TRBD1 matching 9 bases. V lost 6 bases and J lost 4; bases outside the gene matches: 7. Looked up from germline, CDR1 is SNHLY and CDR2 is FYNNEI. This CDR3 contains 15 residues. Incomplete CDR3 DNA: TGTGCCAGCAGAAGGGACAGGGAAGGGAATCAGCCC. It codes for CASRRDREGNQP. From start to end, the CDR3 is CASRRDREGNQPQHF.

CDR3 DNA, as far as it was read: TGTGCCAGCAGCTTAATGGGACAGACGAGCTCCTACAATGAG. This encodes CASSLMGQTSSYNE. The whole CDR3 reads CASSLMGQTSSYNEQFF. This sequence joins TRBV7-8 and TRBJ2-1; 7 nucleotides align to TRBD1. The read falls 3 residues short of the CDR3 end, and the missing part is taken from the germline J gene. The ends lost 2 bases at V and 0 bases at J; junction bases unmatched: 7. CDR3 length equals 17 residues. The germline V gene has CDR1 SGHVS and CDR2 FQNEAQ.

With regard to this clone: Coverage ceases 3 residues before the CDR3 finishes, and the germline J gene fills in the end. This chain connects TRBV10-3 to TRBJ2-7, with 7 bases matching TRBD2. CDR1 and CDR2 (germline): ENHRY, SYGVKD. The CDR3 loop spans 13 amino acids. Unmatched junction bases numbered 8, after V lost 7 bases and J lost 5 bases. CDR3 in amino acids: CAITGDYINEQYF. Partial CDR3 DNA: TGTGCCATCACCGGGGACTATATCAACGAG.

For this clone: The sequenced fragment ends 3 residues before the CDR3 boundary, so the rest is inferred from the germline J gene. The rearrangement joins TRBV29-1 to TRBJ1-2; 9 nucleotides align to TRBD1. Germline V gives CDR1 SQVTM, CDR2 ANQGSEA. V lost 6 bases to trimming and J lost 1 base; unmatched junction nucleotides: 9. CDR3 size: 15 residues. The CDR3 loop is CSVQDRGVGNYGYTF. The covered CDR3 bases are TGCAGCGTCCAGGACAGGGGCGTCGGTAACTATGGC.

In the case of this clone: The read ends 3 residues before the CDR3 terminus; that terminus is restored from the germline J gene. This rearrangement joins TRBV19 to TRBJ1-5; D unclear. Germline CDR1 reads LNHDA; CDR2 reads SQIVND (reference sequence). The CDR3 consists of 14 residues. V was trimmed by 3 bases and J by 4 bases, leaving 10 bases between them. The DNA read from the CDR3 is TGTGCCAGTAGTATCCTAGATTGGAATCAGCCC. Translating it yields CASSILDWNQP. The whole CDR3 reads CASSILDWNQPQHF.

Concerning this clone itself: Coverage ceases 3 residues before the CDR3 finishes, and the germline J gene fills in the end. The genes are TRBV12-3 or TRBV12-4 and TRBJ2-1; the D gene is possibly TRBD2 (7 bases). The CDR3 spans 17 residues. Between the trimmed V and J ends, which lost 6 bases and 4 bases, there was a span of 22 bases. Incomplete CDR3 DNA: TGTGCCAGCAGCCGCGGGGGCGGCAGGGACGTATACAATGAG. This encodes CASSRGGGRDVYNE. The entire CDR3 reads CASSRGGGRDVYNEQFF.

The CDR3 reads CSARPGQGARAATNEKLFF. CDR3 DNA, as far as it was read: TGCAGTGCTAGACCTGGACAGGGGGCGAGAGCGGCAACTAATGAAAAA. This sequence joins TRBV20-1 and TRBJ1-4; TRBD1 matches at 11 bases. With the read ending 3 residues before the CDR3 end, the germline J gene is used to fill in that end. Trimming removed 2 bases from V and 0 bases from J; junction bases left unmatched: 11. The CDR3 is 19 residues long. Looked up from germline, CDR1 is DFQATT and CDR2 is SNEGSKA (reference sequence).

A note on this clone: The CDR3 is cut off 3 residues early in the read; its end comes from the germline J gene. The chain uses TRBV2 and TRBJ1-5, with 7 bases aligning to TRBD1. Losses at the gene ends were 8 bases for V and 7 bases for J; bases not matched to a gene: 5. Germline values: CDR1 SNHLY, CDR2 FYNNEI. This CDR3 region has 12 residues. Incomplete CDR3 DNA: TGTGCCAGCCGCCGGACAGGCCAGCCC. As protein: CASRRTGQP. The whole CDR3 sequence reads CASRRTGQPQHF.

A word on this clone: The observed sequence ends 3 residues before the CDR3 terminus, with the missing tail filled in from the germline J gene. The chain uses TRBV9 and TRBJ2-7; 11 nucleotides match TRBD2. V gave up 4 bases and J gave up 1 base; unmatched junction bases: 13. The CDR3 is 18 residues long. Per germline, CDR1 SGDLS and CDR2 YYNGEE. The CDR3 reads CASSPHSSGTSGSYEQYF. CDR3 bases read: TGTGCCAGCAGCCCCCATTCCTCCGGGACTAGCGGATCCTACGAG.

In the case of this clone: The sequenced fragment ends 3 residues before the CDR3 boundary, so the rest is inferred from the germline J gene. The V call is TRBV7-2, the J call TRBJ2-2; D possibly corresponds to TRBD2 (5 bases). The ends were cut back, 5 bases at V and 8 bases at J, with 12 bases in the middle. Germline assignment: CDR1 SGHTA and CDR2 FQGNSA. This CDR3 comprises 13 residues. The CDR3 bases that were read are TGTGCCAGCAGCGCGGGCTCGCGGGGGGAG. Translating gives CASSAGSRGE. The entire CDR3 protein is CASSAGSRGELFF.

Points on this clone: The sequenced fragment ends 3 residues before the CDR3 boundary, so the rest is inferred from the germline J gene. The chain recombines TRBV7-2 with TRBJ2-7, with a possible D match to TRBD2 (6 bases). Between the trimmed V and J ends, which lost 6 bases and 0 bases, there was a span of 9 bases. This CDR3 region has 13 residues. Germline V gene sequence: CDR1 SGHTA, CDR2 FQGNSA. Partial CDR3 DNA: TGTGCCAGCAGTCGGGGGTACTCCTACGAG. Translated, it gives CASSRGYSYE. From start to end, the CDR3 is CASSRGYSYEQYF.

A word on this clone: The junction departs from the called germline gene at one end, perhaps through a read error. The read terminates 3 residues before the CDR3 end, so the remaining end is supplied by the germline J gene. The rearrangement uses TRBV4-2 and TRBJ1-1; no firm D call. Germline V gene lookup returns CDR1 LGHNA and CDR2 YNFKEQ. The CDR3 contains 12 residues. CDR3 residues: CASSQDRTEAFF. CDR3 bases read: TGCGCCAGCAGCCAAGACCGCACTGAA.

On this clone itself: With the read ending 3 residues before the CDR3 end, the germline J gene is used to fill in that end. The chain uses TRBV30 and TRBJ2-7, with 8 bases aligning to TRBD1. V shed 3 bases, J shed 3 bases, and the junction held 4 bases outside the gene matches. Germline values: CDR1 GTSNPN, CDR2 SVGIG (reference sequence). The CDR3 covers 13 residues. This chain's CDR3 is CAWRAGGGYEQYF. Partial CDR3 DNA: TGTGCCTGGAGGGCAGGGGGCGGCTACGAG.

A note on this clone: The read comes to an end 3 residues before the CDR3 does, leaving the germline J gene to fill in the end. V usage is TRBV5-1 and J usage is TRBJ2-5; TRBD2 aligns across 7 bases. Germline-derived CDR1 and CDR2 are SGHRS and YFSETQ. Unmatched junction bases numbered 6, after V lost 4 bases and J lost 3 bases. CDR3 length: 14 residues. The DNA read from the CDR3 is TGCGCCAGCAGCCCGCCCACTAGCGAAGAGACC. This translates into CASSPPTSEET. The full CDR3 protein is CASSPPTSEETQYF.

Worth noting for this clone: The read falls 3 residues short of the CDR3 end, and the missing part is taken from the germline J gene. The J gene is TRBJ2-3, the V gene TRBV30; 12 nucleotides align to TRBD2. Germline V gives CDR1 GTSNPN, CDR2 SVGIG (reference sequence). Unmatched junction bases numbered 7, after V lost 5 bases and J lost 4 bases. This CDR3 contains 15 residues. CDR3 DNA (partial): TGTGCCTGGGAGACTAGCGGGGGTTTGGCAGATACG. Its translation: CAWETSGGLADT. The whole CDR3 reads CAWETSGGLADTQYF.

About this clone itself: The read ends 3 residues before the CDR3 terminus; that terminus is restored from the germline J gene. V and J are TRBV20-1 and TRBJ2-3, with TRBD2 identical over 10 bases. From germline, CDR1 is DFQATT and CDR2 SNEGSKA (reference sequence). Unmatched junction bases numbered 9, after V lost 0 bases and J lost 6 bases. The CDR3 is 16 amino acids. CDR3 DNA (partial): TGCAGTGCTAGAGATCGAACTAGCGGGGTGAGGGATACG. This sequence encodes CSARDRTSGVRDT. The full CDR3 reads CSARDRTSGVRDTQYF.

In the case of this clone: The read ends 3 residues shy of where the CDR3 ends; the end is completed using the germline J gene. The V and J genes are TRBV19 and TRBJ2-7; 9 bases match TRBD2. The length of the CDR3 is 15 residues. Germline V lookup: CDR1 LNHDA, CDR2 SQIVND (reference sequence). V was pared by 2 bases and J by 1 base, with 3 bases of the junction left unmatched. This CDR3 reads CASSISLAGSYEQYF. The sequenced CDR3 bases are TGTGCCAGTAGTATATCTCTAGCGGGGTCCTACGAG. The full variable domain, in which reference TRBV19 and TRBJ2-7 provide the parts outside the CDR3, is DGGITQSPKYLFRKEGQNVTLSCEQNLNHDAMYWYRQDPGQGLRLIYYSQIVNDFQKGDIAEGYSVSREKKESFPLTVTSAQKNPTAFYLCASSISLAGSYEQYFGPGTRLTVT.

CDR3 bases read: TGTGCCACCAGCAGGTCCATAAGGGAGACC. It yields the protein CATSRSIRET. The complete CDR3 reads CATSRSIRETQYF. The V and J genes are TRBV15 and TRBJ2-5; D uncertain. The read terminates 3 residues before the CDR3 end, so the remaining end is supplied by the germline J gene. The CDR3 is made up of 13 amino acids. Germline V gives CDR1 LNHNV, CDR2 YYDKDF (reference sequence). With 3 bases removed from V and 5 bases from J, the gap between germline ends came to 10 bases.

Concerning this clone: The read finishes 3 residues shy of the CDR3 end, and the germline J gene is used to complete it. The genes are TRBV2 and TRBJ1-2; D remains unclear. The CDR3 sequence is 15 residues long. Trimming left V 2 bases short and J 1 base short, with 11 bases between. Germline V gives CDR1 SNHLY, CDR2 FYNNEI. CDR3 region: CASSERSGHNYGYTF. The covered CDR3 bases are TGTGCCAGCAGTGAAAGGTCAGGCCATAACTATGGC.

On this clone: The CDR3 end falls 3 residues outside the read, so it is completed with the germline J gene. The rearrangement joins TRBV27 to TRBJ1-5; possibly TRBD1 for D (5 bases). Germline CDR1 reads MNHEY; CDR2 reads SMNVEV (reference sequence). V was trimmed by 4 bases and J by 3 bases, leaving 13 bases between them. There are 15 residues in the CDR3. The CDR3 loop reads CASSSVDRDNQPQHF. Incomplete CDR3 DNA: TGTGCCAGCAGTTCCGTAGACAGAGACAATCAGCCC.

As to this clone: From the germline J gene comes the end of the CDR3, since the read stops 3 residues before it. The chain recombines TRBV19 with TRBJ1-2; 7 bases fit TRBD1. This CDR3 has 13 residues. The germline gives CDR1 LNHDA, CDR2 SQIVND (reference sequence). J was trimmed by 5 bases and V by 4 bases; bases with no gene match: 4. The chain's CDR3 is CASSTQGTYGYTF. CDR3 bases read: TGTGCCAGTAGTACACAGGGGACATATGGC.

Note on this clone: The junction departs from the called germline gene at one end, perhaps through a read error. The DNA ends 3 residues before the CDR3 does, and the rest of the CDR3 is filled in from the germline J gene. The chain joins TRBV7-7 to TRBJ2-1; weak D call: TRBD2 (6 bases). CDR3 length: 14 residues. CDR1 is SSHAT and CDR2 is FNYEAQ in the germline V gene (reference sequence). CDR3 amino acids: CASSTSGPNNEQFF. The part of the CDR3 DNA that was read is TGTGCTAGCAGCACAAGCGGGCCAAACAATGAG.